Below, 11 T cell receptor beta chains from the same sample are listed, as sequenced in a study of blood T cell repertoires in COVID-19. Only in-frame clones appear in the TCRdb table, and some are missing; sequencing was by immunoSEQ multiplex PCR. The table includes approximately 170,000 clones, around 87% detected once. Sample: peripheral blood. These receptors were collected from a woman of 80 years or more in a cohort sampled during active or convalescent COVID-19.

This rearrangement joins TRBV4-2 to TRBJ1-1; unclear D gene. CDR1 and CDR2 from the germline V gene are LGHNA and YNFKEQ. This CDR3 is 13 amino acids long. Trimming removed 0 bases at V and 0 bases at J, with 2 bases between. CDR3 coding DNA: TGTGCCAGCAGCCAAGACTTGAACACTGAAGCTTTCTTT. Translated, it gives CASSQDLNTEAFF.

The CDR3 here is CASRTGTAMNTEAFF. CDR3 DNA sequence: TGTGCCAGCAGAACCGGGACAGCTATGAACACTGAAGCTTTCTTT. This chain connects TRBV6-5 to TRBJ1-1; TRBD1 matches 7 bases. Germline CDR1 is MNHEY and CDR2 is SVGAGI. The CDR3 extends over 15 amino acids. Trimming took 6 bases from V and 0 from J; bases not matched to a gene: 7.

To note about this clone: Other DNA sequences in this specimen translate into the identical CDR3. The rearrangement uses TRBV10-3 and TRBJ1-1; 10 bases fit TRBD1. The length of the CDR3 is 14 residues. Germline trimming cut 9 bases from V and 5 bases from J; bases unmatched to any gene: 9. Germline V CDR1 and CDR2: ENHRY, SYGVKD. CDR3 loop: CAISPDRGNTEAFF. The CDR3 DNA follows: TGTGCCATTTCTCCGGACAGGGGGAATACTGAAGCTTTCTTT.

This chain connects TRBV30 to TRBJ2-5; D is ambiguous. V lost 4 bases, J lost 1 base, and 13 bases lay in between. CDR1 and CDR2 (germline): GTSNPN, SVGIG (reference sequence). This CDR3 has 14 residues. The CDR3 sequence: CAWIKVGFQETQYF. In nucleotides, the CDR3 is TGTGCCTGGATCAAAGTGGGCTTCCAAGAGACCCAGTACTTC.

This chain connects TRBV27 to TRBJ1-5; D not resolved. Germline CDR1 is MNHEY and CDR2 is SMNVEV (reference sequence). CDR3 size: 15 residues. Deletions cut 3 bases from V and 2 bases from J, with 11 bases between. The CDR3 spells CASSLRGGGNQPQHF. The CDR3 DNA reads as TGTGCCAGCAGTTTGCGAGGTGGTGGCAATCAGCCCCAGCATTTT.

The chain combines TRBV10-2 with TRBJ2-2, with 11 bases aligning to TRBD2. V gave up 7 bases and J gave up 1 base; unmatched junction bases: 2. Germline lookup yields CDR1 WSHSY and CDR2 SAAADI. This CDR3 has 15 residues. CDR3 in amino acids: CASTGLAGNTGELFF. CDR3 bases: TGCGCCAGCACAGGACTAGCGGGGAACACCGGGGAGCTGTTTTTT.

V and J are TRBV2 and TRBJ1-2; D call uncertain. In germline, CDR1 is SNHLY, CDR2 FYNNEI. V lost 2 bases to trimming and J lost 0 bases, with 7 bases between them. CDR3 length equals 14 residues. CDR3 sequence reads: CASSERGANYGYTF. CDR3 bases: TGTGCCAGCAGTGAACGGGGAGCTAACTATGGCTACACCTTC.

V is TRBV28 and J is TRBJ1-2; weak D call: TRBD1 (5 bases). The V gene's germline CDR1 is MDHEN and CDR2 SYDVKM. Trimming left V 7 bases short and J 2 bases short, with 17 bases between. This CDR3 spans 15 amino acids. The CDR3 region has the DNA TGTGCCAGCAACGGGGGTGGGTCCAGGAACTATGGCTACACCTTC. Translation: CASNGGGSRNYGYTF.

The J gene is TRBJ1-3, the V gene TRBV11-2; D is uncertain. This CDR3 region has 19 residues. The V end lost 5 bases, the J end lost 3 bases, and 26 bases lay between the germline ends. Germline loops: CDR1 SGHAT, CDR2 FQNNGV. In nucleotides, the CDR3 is TGTGCCAGCAGCCCCCCAGTGGGAGCCCCACGGGATGGTGGAAACACCATATATTTT. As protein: CASSPPVGAPRDGGNTIYF.

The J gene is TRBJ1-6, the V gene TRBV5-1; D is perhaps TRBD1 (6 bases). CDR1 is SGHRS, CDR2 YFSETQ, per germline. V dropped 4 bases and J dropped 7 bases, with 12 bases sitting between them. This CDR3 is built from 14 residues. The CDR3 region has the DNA TGCGCCAGCAGCGAGGACAGCCAAAATTCACCCCTCCACTTT. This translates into CASSEDSQNSPLHF.

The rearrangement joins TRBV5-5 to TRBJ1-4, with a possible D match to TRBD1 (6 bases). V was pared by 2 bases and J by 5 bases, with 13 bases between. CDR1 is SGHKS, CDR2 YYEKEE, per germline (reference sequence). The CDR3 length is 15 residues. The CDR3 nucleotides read TGTGCCAGCAGCTTTCTGGGACAACTGAATGAAAAACTGTTTTTT. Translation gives CASSFLGQLNEKLFF. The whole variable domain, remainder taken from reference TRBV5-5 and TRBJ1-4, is DAGVTQSPTHLIKTRGQQVTLRCSPISGHKSVSWYQQVLGQGPQFIFQYYEKEERGRGNFPDRFSARQFPNYSSELNVNALLLGDSALYLCASSFLGQLNEKLFFGSGTQLSVL.